The 23 T cell receptor beta chains below come from one sample, sequenced in a study of T cells after posttransplantation cyclophosphamide. This table comes from immunoSEQ multiplex PCR, and its TCRdb copy is limited to in-frame clones, with some not included. The table lists fewer than 35,000 clones, with no singletons. Sequenced material: PBMCs. These receptors all stem from a young woman in good health and a related stem cell transplant donor.

There are many counts of this clone. The CDR3: CASSPQTITGYGYTF. CDR3 sequence (DNA): TGCGCCAGCAGCCCACAAACCATAACAGGTTATGGCTACACCTTC. This rearrangement joins TRBV5-1 to TRBJ1-2; maybe TRBD1 (5 bases). V lost 4 bases and J lost 5, with 18 bases in between. The germline V gene encodes CDR1 SGHRS and CDR2 YFSETQ. This CDR3 contains 15 residues.

A few counts support this clone. A much larger clone differs by one base, so this may be a read error. J is TRBJ1-1 and V is TRBV4-3, with a possible D match to TRBD1 (5 bases). The germline V gene encodes CDR1 LGHNA and CDR2 YSLEER. CDR3 length equals 13 residues. CDR3 in amino acids: CARVGGTHTQAFF. The CDR3 region has the DNA TGCGCCAGGGTGGGGGGAACACACACTCAAGCTTTCTTT.

This clone was seen a few times. V is TRBV24-1 and J is TRBJ2-5, with a tentative D call TRBD2 (5 bases). The germline V gene has CDR1 KGHDR and CDR2 SFDVKD. The CDR3 is made up of 15 amino acids. V shed 7 bases and J shed 5 bases, with 19 bases lying between them. The CDR3 here is CATSLSRGLGETQYF. The CDR3 DNA is TGTGCCACCAGCCTAAGTCGCGGGTTAGGGGAGACCCAGTACTTC.

This clone has at least ten counts. J is TRBJ1-1 and V is TRBV27; unclear D gene. CDR3 size: 15 residues. Germline values: CDR1 MNHEY, CDR2 SMNVEV (reference sequence). V was trimmed by 3 bases and J by 0 bases, leaving 11 bases between them. The CDR3 DNA reads TGTGCCAGCAGTTTCTCGACACTCATGAACACTGAAGCTTTCTTT. The encoded protein is CASSFSTLMNTEAFF.

This clone was counted only a few times. The V gene is TRBV27, the J gene TRBJ2-7; 8 nucleotides match TRBD1. CDR1 is MNHEY, CDR2 SMNVEV, per germline (reference sequence). This CDR3 is 15 amino acids long. V was clipped by 5 bases and J by 4 bases; unmatched bases: 10. The DNA of the CDR3 is TGTGCCAGCAGTGGACACAGGGGGAAGGGGTACGAGCAGTACTTC. It is translated as CASSGHRGKGYEQYF.

This clone was observed at least ten times. CDR3 bases: TGTGCCAGCAGTTTCCAGAGGGTCACTGAAGCTTTCTTT. It encodes CASSFQRVTEAFF. This chain uses TRBV6-2 or TRBV6-3 with TRBJ1-1, with D unclear. The CDR3 is made up of 13 amino acids. Germline CDR1 and CDR2: MNHEY and SVGEGT. Trimming removed 4 bases at V and 4 bases at J, with 10 bases between.

The chain carries TRBV6-2 or TRBV6-3 and TRBJ1-3, with 7 positions matching TRBD1. J lost 0 bases, V lost 6 bases, and 17 bases had no gene match. CDR3 size: 19 residues. Per the germline V gene, CDR1 is MNHEY and CDR2 is SVGEGT. This CDR3 reads CASSRVGTALFYSGNTIYF. The CDR3 nucleotides read TGTGCCAGCAGCCGCGTGGGGACAGCCTTATTTTACTCTGGAAACACCATATATTTT.

The genes are TRBV7-2 and TRBJ2-7; 8 bases match TRBD1. Per germline, CDR1 SGHTA and CDR2 FQGNSA. The CDR3 runs 13 residues. The V segment lost 5 bases and the J segment 4 bases; nucleotides outside the gene matches: 4. CDR3 region: CASSPWTGYEQYF. As DNA, the CDR3 is TGTGCCAGCAGCCCCTGGACAGGGTACGAGCAGTACTTC. The full variable domain, completed using reference TRBV7-2 and TRBJ2-7, is GAGVSQSPSNKVTEKGKDVELRCDPISGHTALYWYRQSLGQGLEFLIYFQGNSAPDKSGLPSDRFSAERTGGSVSTLTIQRTQQEDSAVYLCASSPWTGYEQYFGPGTRLTVT.

This clone appeared a few times. The rearrangement uses TRBV15 and TRBJ2-3; 9 bases align to TRBD1. The V and J ends lost 5 bases and 4 bases, in that order; junction bases with no gene match: 7. This CDR3 region has 15 residues. Germline CDR1 reads LNHNV; CDR2 reads YYDKDF (reference sequence). Written as DNA, the CDR3 is TGTGCCACCAGCGTCGGGACAGGGCCCGCAGATACGCAGTATTTT. The encoded protein is CATSVGTGPADTQYF. Based on the CDR3 plus reference TRBV15 and TRBJ2-3, the full variable domain is DAMVIQNPRYQVTQFGKPVTLSCSQTLNHNVMYWYQQKSSQAPKLLFHYYDKDFNNEADTPDNFQSRRPNTSFCFLDIRSPGLGDTAMYLCATSVGTGPADTQYFGPGTRLTVL.

The sample holds many counts of this clone. The chain combines TRBV4-1 with TRBJ2-1; possibly TRBD2 for D (6 bases). With 1 base removed from V and 6 bases from J, the gap between germline ends came to 19 bases. CDR1 and CDR2 from the germline V gene are MGHRA and YSYEKL. The CDR3 has 17 residues. DNA for the CDR3: TGCGCCAGCAGCCAAGTCTGGGGGGATCCTTTGCTCAATGAGCAGTTCTTC. As protein: CASSQVWGDPLLNEQFF.

The sample holds many counts of this clone. The chain joins TRBV4-1 to TRBJ2-1; tentative D call: TRBD1 (6 bases). The V end was cut by 3 bases, the J end by 5 bases, with 11 bases between. The CDR3 contains 14 residues. The V gene's germline CDR1 is MGHRA and CDR2 YSYEKL. The CDR3 loop reads CASSHADRNNEQFF. For the CDR3, the DNA is TGCGCCAGCAGCCATGCCGACAGGAACAATGAGCAGTTCTTC.

This clone was detected many times. The rearrangement joins TRBV2 to TRBJ2-7; tentative D call: TRBD1 (5 bases). Germline V gene lookup returns CDR1 SNHLY and CDR2 FYNNEI. Deletions cut 6 bases from V and 2 bases from J, with 11 bases between. The CDR3 sequence is 13 residues long. CDR3 protein: CASRSTGTYEQYF. CDR3 coding DNA: TGTGCCAGCAGATCAACAGGTACCTACGAGCAGTACTTC.

V gene TRBV15 combines with J gene TRBJ1-2; 7 bases align to TRBD1. The CDR3 spans 15 residues. V lost 0 bases, J lost 3 bases, and 4 bases stayed unmatched. Germline assignment: CDR1 LNHNV and CDR2 YYDKDF (reference sequence). Written as DNA, the CDR3 is TGTGCCACCAGCAGAGAAAGGGACAGAGACTATGGCTACACCTTC. Translation: CATSRERDRDYGYTF.

This clone came up many times. This chain connects TRBV11-2 to TRBJ2-2; D unclear. Germline lookup yields CDR1 SGHAT and CDR2 FQNNGV. This CDR3 is 13 amino acids long. The V and J ends lost 4 bases and 4 bases respectively, with 7 bases between them. The CDR3 DNA reads TGTGCCAGCAGCTCCCTTCTCACCGGGGAGCTGTTTTTT. Encoded protein: CASSSLLTGELFF. Based on the CDR3 plus reference TRBV11-2 and TRBJ2-2, the full variable domain is EAGVAQSPRYKIIEKRQSVAFWCNPISGHATLYWYQQILGQGPKLLIQFQNNGVVDDSQLPKDRFSAERLKGVDSTLKIQPAKLEDSAVYLCASSSLLTGELFFGEGSRLTVL.

The gene calls are TRBV12-3 or TRBV12-4 and TRBJ2-1; 15 bases line up with TRBD2. With 3 bases clipped from V and 0 bases from J, the junction kept 6 bases outside the gene matches. The CDR3 contains 19 residues. The CDR3 loop reads CASSFGTSGGRISYNEQFF. The CDR3, as DNA: TGTGCCAGCAGTTTCGGGACTAGCGGGGGGAGGATCTCCTACAATGAGCAGTTCTTC.

This clone was counted ten times or more. The V and J genes are TRBV19 and TRBJ2-2; D remains unclear. Trimming pared 7 bases from V and 3 bases from J, leaving 15 bases between. Germline V lookup: CDR1 LNHDA, CDR2 SQIVND (reference sequence). The CDR3 contains 15 residues. The CDR3 sequence is CASTETNRHTGELFF. CDR3 sequence (DNA): TGTGCCAGTACTGAGACAAACCGTCACACCGGGGAGCTGTTTTTT.

This clone was counted many times. V is TRBV7-2 and J is TRBJ2-1; the match to TRBD2 covers 11 bases. Germline loops: CDR1 SGHTA, CDR2 FQGNSA. This CDR3 region has 15 residues. V shed 4 bases, J shed 3 bases, and the junction held 2 bases outside the gene matches. The CDR3 loop reads CASSYSGGVYNEQFF. CDR3 nucleotides: TGTGCCAGCAGCTATAGCGGGGGGGTCTACAATGAGCAGTTCTTC.

V and J are TRBV12-3 or TRBV12-4 and TRBJ1-2; D not certain. The CDR3 length is 14 residues. The V end lost 3 bases, the J end lost 2 bases, and 10 bases lay between the germline ends. CDR3: CASSLTQLNYGYTF. CDR3 in DNA: TGTGCCAGCAGTTTGACTCAATTGAACTATGGCTACACCTTC.

J is TRBJ1-5 and V is TRBV12-3 or TRBV12-4; 8 nucleotides line up with TRBD1. V dropped 7 bases and J dropped 5; count of bases not matched to a gene: 4. This CDR3 is built from 13 residues. The CDR3 loop reads CASKQGADQPQHF. The CDR3 nucleotides read TGTGCCAGCAAGCAGGGGGCCGATCAGCCCCAGCATTTT.

This clone was detected many times. The genes are TRBV6-1 and TRBJ1-2; possibly TRBD1 for D (5 bases). Germline CDR1 and CDR2: MNHNS and SASEGT. V dropped 2 bases and J dropped 3 bases, with 7 bases sitting between them. The CDR3 is 13 amino acids. CDR3 coding DNA: TGTGCCAGCAGTGAAATCAGGGACTATGGCTACACCTTC. Its protein product is CASSEIRDYGYTF.

This clone was picked up many times. The rearrangement uses TRBV5-6 and TRBJ1-4; TRBD1 agrees at 8 bases. J lost 5 bases, V lost 7 bases, and 13 bases had no gene match. Germline V gives CDR1 SGHDT, CDR2 YYEEEE. This CDR3 comprises 16 residues. The DNA of the CDR3 is TGTGCCAGCGCTGGGGCCAGGGGGCCGGTAAATGAAAAACTGTTTTTT. Encoded protein: CASAGARGPVNEKLFF.

This clone has only a few counts. The chain employs TRBV4-3 and TRBJ1-5, with a tentative D call TRBD1 (6 bases). V was clipped by 0 bases and J by 10 bases, with 16 bases between them. CDR3 length equals 15 residues. The germline gives CDR1 LGHNA, CDR2 YSLEER. DNA of the CDR3: TGCGCCAGCAGCCAAGATTCAGGGGACGCGGCTCCCCAGCATTTT. Translation: CASSQDSGDAAPQHF.

The sample holds many counts of this clone. This chain uses TRBV19 with TRBJ2-1; 8 bases are a match to TRBD2. The germline V gene has CDR1 LNHDA and CDR2 SQIVND (reference sequence). Trimming cost V 7 bases and J 5 bases; bases outside gene matches: 7. This CDR3 is 14 amino acids long. CDR3 in amino acids: CASMKAGDHNEQFF. The DNA for the CDR3 is TGTGCCAGTATGAAAGCGGGGGACCACAATGAGCAGTTCTTC. Full variable domain (remainder filled in from reference TRBV19 and TRBJ2-1): DGGITQSPKYLFRKEGQNVTLSCEQNLNHDAMYWYRQDPGQGLRLIYYSQIVNDFQKGDIAEGYSVSREKKESFPLTVTSAQKNPTAFYLCASMKAGDHNEQFFGPGTRLTVL.